A single sample gave rise to the 15 T cell receptor beta chains below, sequenced in a study of T cells expressing NK-cell markers. Following a re-call of the 5' RACE reads, TCRdb has one entry per CDR3 protein and lacks DNA. The sample's table shows hundreds of thousands of distinct CDR3 sequences. Sequencing was done on a sample of blood T cells: a sorted CD56 or NKG2C T cell subset, CD4+ or CD8+ T cells, or bulk PBMC T cells (not recorded which). These receptors were obtained from a man in his late teens or twenties in good health.

V and J are TRBV12-3 or TRBV12-4 and TRBJ2-4; the TRBD1 assignment by TCRdb is unverifiable without DNA. The CDR3 has 15 residues. CDR3: CASTPQGVAKNIQYF.

V and J are TRBV9 and TRBJ2-5; TCRdb's assignment of TRBD1 cannot be checked, as there is no DNA. The CDR3 has 15 amino acids. CDR1 is SGDLS and CDR2 is YYNGEE in the germline V gene. The CDR3 loop is CASSPGDSVTETQYF.

V usage is TRBV29-1 and J usage is TRBJ2-3. The CDR3 runs 17 residues. Per the germline V gene, CDR1 is SQVTM and CDR2 is ANQGSEA. This CDR3 reads CSGLLYRGGVGTDTQYF.

The rearrangement uses TRBV6-2 or TRBV6-3 and TRBJ2-2; as DNA is missing, the TRBD2 call by TCRdb cannot be tested. The CDR3 covers 14 residues. Germline V gives CDR1 MNHEY, CDR2 SVGEGT. The CDR3: CASSSGLANGELFF.

The chain employs TRBV4-3 and TRBJ2-1; the TCRdb call, TRBD2, lacks DNA for checking. The germline gives CDR1 LGHNA, CDR2 YSLEER. This CDR3 has 18 amino acids. The CDR3 loop reads CASSQDGGTGGPLGEQFF.

The V gene is TRBV4-1, the J gene TRBJ1-2; TCRdb reports TRBD1, a call that lacks DNA to check it against. This CDR3 region has 15 residues. Germline V lookup: CDR1 MGHRA, CDR2 YSYEKL. The CDR3 protein is CASSHLPDRNYGYTF.

The rearrangement uses TRBV7-6 and TRBJ2-1; lacking DNA, the TRBD1 call made by TCRdb goes unchecked. There are 17 residues in the CDR3. The germline gives CDR1 SGHVS, CDR2 FNYEAQ. The CDR3 reads CASSLEGRGSSYNEQFF.

The CDR3 is CSARGELSSKNIQYF. The gene calls are TRBV20-1 and TRBJ2-4; TCRdb calls TRBD1, which cannot be checked without DNA. The CDR3 has 15 amino acids. Germline CDR1 is DFQATT and CDR2 is SNEGSKA (reference sequence).

The V call is TRBV9, the J call TRBJ1-4; the TRBD1 assignment by TCRdb is unverifiable without DNA. The CDR3 has 14 residues. CDR1 is SGDLS and CDR2 is YYNGEE in the germline V gene. The CDR3 spells CASGSGTANEKLFF.

V and J are TRBV28 and TRBJ2-7; the D call from TCRdb, TRBD1, cannot be confirmed without DNA. The CDR3 sequence is 14 residues long. Germline lookup yields CDR1 MDHEN and CDR2 SYDVKM. CDR3: CASRGQGMTYEQYF.

The chain uses TRBV29-1 and TRBJ2-1; TCRdb's assignment of TRBD2 cannot be checked, as there is no DNA. Germline CDR1 is SQVTM and CDR2 is ANQGSEA. CDR3 size: 14 residues. CDR3 residues: CSAQDRGLNNEQFF.

The chain links TRBV11-2 to TRBJ2-1; TCRdb gives TRBD2 as the D gene, but with no DNA this cannot be confirmed. The CDR3 sequence is 19 residues long. CDR1 is SGHAT, CDR2 FQNNGV, per germline. The CDR3 region is CASSPPGTSGRIYKDEQFF.

CDR3 amino acids: CASSGRGRNWELFF. The chain uses TRBV25-1 and TRBJ2-2; as DNA is missing, the TRBD2 call by TCRdb cannot be tested. This CDR3 is built from 14 residues. The germline V gene has CDR1 MGHDK and CDR2 SYGVNS.

The V and J genes are TRBV7-2 and TRBJ2-1; TCRdb's D gene call, TRBD2, goes unchecked for lack of DNA. Germline V gives CDR1 SGHTA, CDR2 FQGNSA. The CDR3 runs 15 residues. The CDR3 region is CASSMGLAGNNEQFF.

The chain has TRBV12-3 or TRBV12-4 and TRBJ2-3. The CDR3 covers 14 residues. The CDR3 reads CASSYGDTTDTQYF.